These 15 T cell receptor beta chains share one sample of origin, sequenced in a study of molecular identifiers for immune sequencing clone quantification. MiXCR was run by TCRdb on the PCR reads, yielding one entry per CDR3 protein. This sample carries approximately 670,000 distinct CDR3 sequences, about 20% of them seen once, and the ten largest clones take roughly 0.85%. Specimen: naive CD8+ T cells from blood, with Jurkat cell RNA spiked in. The sample's subset: FACS-sorted CD8+CD4-CCR7+CD45RA+ naive T cells. These receptors all stem from a human donor in good health. Some libraries in this study had Jurkat cell RNA spiked in.

V and J are TRBV4-3 and TRBJ2-7, with D tentatively TRBD1 (6 bases). V gave up 3 bases and J gave up 4 bases, with 16 bases separating them. CDR3 size: 15 residues. CDR1 and CDR2 from the germline V gene are LGHNA and YSLEER. CDR3 region: CASSQNRVGRYEQYF. The CDR3 DNA follows: TGCGCCAGCAGCCAGAACAGGGTTGGAAGGTACGAGCAGTACTTC.

The chain links TRBV15 to TRBJ1-1; D is perhaps TRBD1 (5 bases). The CDR3 loop spans 14 amino acids. Between the trimmed V and J ends, which lost 2 bases and 4 bases, there was a span of 11 bases. Germline CDR1 and CDR2: LNHNV and YYDKDF (reference sequence). This CDR3 is CATSRLRVGTEAFF. The CDR3 bases are TGTGCCACCAGCAGACTCAGGGTGGGCACTGAAGCTTTCTTT.

This clonotype turned up a few times. This chain links TRBV12-3 or TRBV12-4 with TRBJ1-2; TRBD1 matches 9 bases. The junction had 5 bases not matched to a gene; V was cut back by 6 bases and J by 6 bases. The CDR3 sequence is 13 residues long. The CDR3 nucleotides read TGTGCCAGCAGCCTCACAGGGGGCCATGGCTACACCTTC. Protein product: CASSLTGGHGYTF.

Of note for this clonotype: A much larger clone is a single base away; this may be a read error. No conserved phenylalanine or tryptophan ends this CDR3, so it is likely a read error. V gene TRBV2 combines with J gene TRBJ1-1, with no clear D. Germline-derived CDR1 and CDR2 are SNHLY and FYNNEI. The V end lost 5 bases, the J end lost 4 bases, and 11 bases lay between the germline ends. The CDR3 has 13 residues. CDR3 amino acids: CASSTKPGTEAFL. In DNA form, the CDR3 reads TGTGCCAGCAGTACTAAGCCGGGCACTGAAGCTTTCCTT.

The table lists this clonotype with many counts. The chain has TRBV5-1 and TRBJ1-5, with TRBD1 matching over 7 bases. The germline CDR1 and CDR2 sequences are SGHRS and YFSETQ. This CDR3 region has 15 residues. V was pared by 0 bases and J by 2 bases, with 2 bases of the junction left unmatched. This CDR3 reads CASSLAGQGNQPQHF. DNA of the CDR3: TGCGCCAGCAGCTTGGCAGGACAGGGCAATCAGCCCCAGCATTTT. The whole variable domain, filled in from reference TRBV5-1 and TRBJ1-5, reads KAGVTQTPRYLIKTRGQQVTLSCSPISGHRSVSWYQQTPGQGLQFLFEYFSETQRNKGNFPGRFSGRQFSNSRSEMNVSTLELGDSALYLCASSLAGQGNQPQHFGDGTRLSIL.

This clonotype was found a few times. The gene calls are TRBV11-2 and TRBJ2-2; 9 bases are a match to TRBD2. V gave up 11 bases and J gave up 4 bases; unmatched junction bases: 5. This CDR3 is 13 amino acids long. Germline V lookup: CDR1 SGHAT, CDR2 FQNNGV. In DNA form, the CDR3 reads TGTGCCGAAGGACTAGCGACCACCGGGGAGCTGTTTTTT. This translates into CAEGLATTGELFF.

The chain couples TRBV9 to TRBJ2-1; 7 nucleotides agree with TRBD1. CDR1 and CDR2 (germline): SGDLS, YYNGEE. The CDR3 is 11 residues long. Trimming removed 3 bases from V and 15 bases from J; junction bases left unmatched: 6. CDR3 sequence: CASSGGGYPFF. Written as DNA, the CDR3 is TGTGCCAGCAGCGGAGGGGGCTACCCGTTCTTC.

The rearrangement links TRBV2 to TRBJ2-7, with a weak D call TRBD1 (6 bases). This CDR3 comprises 15 residues. Germline V gene data show CDR1 as SNHLY and CDR2 as FYNNEI. V was shortened by 6 bases and J by 2 bases, with 17 bases between the two germline ends. The CDR3 region has the DNA TGTGCCAGCAGCAGGCTCGGGACAACAACCTACGAGCAGTACTTC. Encoded protein: CASSRLGTTTYEQYF.

This clonotype came up a few times. The genes are TRBV20-1 and TRBJ2-1; 13 bases are shared with TRBD2. The CDR3 has 14 residues. Germline-derived CDR1 and CDR2 are DFQATT and SNEGSKA (reference sequence). With V trimmed by 5 bases and J by 3 bases, 1 base remained unmatched. The CDR3 is CSAWTSGSYNEQFF. The CDR3 DNA reads as TGCAGTGCTTGGACTAGCGGGAGCTACAATGAGCAGTTCTTC.

Ten or more counts support this clonotype. The V and J genes are TRBV12-3 or TRBV12-4 and TRBJ2-5; 10 nucleotides match TRBD2. Trimming at V came to 5 bases and at J to 1 base, leaving 10 bases not matched to a gene. The CDR3 totals 17 residues. CDR3 loop: CASSPRSGGATQETQYF. The CDR3 bases are TGTGCCAGCAGTCCTCGGAGCGGGGGGGCGACCCAAGAGACCCAGTACTTC.

This clonotype was recorded at least ten times. V is TRBV7-9 and J is TRBJ1-5; TRBD1 is a possible D gene (6 bases). The V end lost 4 bases, the J end lost 9 bases, and 16 bases lay between the germline ends. The CDR3 is 14 residues long. Per germline, CDR1 SEHNR and CDR2 FQNEAQ (reference sequence). In nucleotides, the CDR3 is TGTGCCAGCAGCTCCTCCCCCAAAGGGGGGCCCCAGCATTTT. It codes for CASSSSPKGGPQHF.

The rearrangement links TRBV7-9 to TRBJ1-2, with D possibly TRBD1 on 5 matching bases. The CDR3 covers 13 residues. Germline CDR1 and CDR2: SEHNR and FQNEAQ (reference sequence). Trimming cost V 1 base and J 3 bases, with 6 bases left between them. The CDR3 protein is CASSLGGDYGYTF. CDR3 in DNA: TGTGCCAGCAGCTTAGGGGGCGACTATGGCTACACCTTC.

This clonotype was seen repeatedly, ten times or more. The chain combines TRBV12-3 or TRBV12-4 with TRBJ2-3, with D perhaps given as TRBD1 or TRBD2 (5 bases each). The ends were cut back, 6 bases at V and 6 bases at J, with 22 bases in the middle. The CDR3 contains 16 residues. The CDR3 nucleotides are TGTGCCAGCAGCACCCTTACTAGTTGGGACGCCGATACGCAGTATTTT. Protein product: CASSTLTSWDADTQYF.

This clonotype has more than one count but fewer than ten. The chain has TRBV12-3 or TRBV12-4 and TRBJ2-7; 7 bases fit TRBD1. With 7 bases clipped from V and 2 bases from J, the junction kept 8 bases outside the gene matches. The CDR3 has 14 residues. The CDR3 here is CASTSPGQAYEQYF. CDR3 in DNA: TGTGCCAGCACTTCCCCCGGACAGGCCTACGAGCAGTACTTC.

V is TRBV9 and J is TRBJ2-1, with 7 nucleotides matching TRBD2. V was pared by 3 bases and J by 1 base, with 7 bases of the junction left unmatched. The CDR3 has 16 amino acids. Germline lookup yields CDR1 SGDLS and CDR2 YYNGEE. This chain's CDR3 is CASSGRTSASYNEQFF. The DNA for the CDR3 is TGTGCCAGCAGCGGAAGAACTAGCGCGTCCTACAATGAGCAGTTCTTC.